This TCR beta chain was captured by sequencing in a study of T-cell memory formation after mild COVID-19. Findings and limits, study-wide: Cross-reactive memory appears to have joined, as suggested by some responding clones showing up in pre-infection memory. For second-wave clones that peaked at day 37, SARS-CoV-2 specificity went unverified. The study found balanced CD4/CD8 in clones contracting day 15 to 85 and a CD4+ lean in later expanders. CD4+ clones that contracted lay mainly in CM and EM; CD8+ ones lay in EMRA.

This clonotype was picked up many times. The target antigen is unknown. MiXCR was run by TCRdb on the 5' RACE reads, yielding one entry per CDR3 protein. The sample lists roughly 300,000 distinct CDR3 sequences, around 8% occurring once. The germline V gene has CDR1 SGHTA and CDR2 FQGNSA. The CDR3 length is 13 residues. V lost 7 bases, J lost 6 bases, and 6 bases stayed unmatched. The V gene is TRBV7-2, the J gene TRBJ2-1; TRBD2 aligns across 7 bases. Sequencing was performed on PBMCs or a T cell subset sorted from them (not recorded which). The sequence came from a man between 18 and 29 years old who had mild COVID-19 (a few samples of this study predate the infection). Cell type and time point are not known. The CDR3 sequence is CASTRGVSNEQFF. CDR3 nucleotide sequence: TGTGCCAGCACCCGGGGGGTAAGCAATGAGCAGTTCTTC.